This entry lists 15 T cell receptor beta chains sequenced from one sample in a study of blood T cell repertoires in COVID-19. Some clones are missing from TCRdb's copy, which holds only in-frame ones; the method was immunoSEQ multiplex PCR. The profile shows 150,000 or so clones, 84% of them singletons. Source material: peripheral blood. Source of these receptors: a woman in her 50s with acute or convalescent COVID-19.

This clone was observed a single time. The genes are TRBV4-3 and TRBJ2-6, with a possible D match to TRBD2 (5 bases). This CDR3 region has 17 residues. V was cut by 1 base and J by 2 bases, with 12 bases left in between. Germline loops: CDR1 LGHNA, CDR2 YSLEER. The CDR3 nucleotides are TGCGCCAGCAGCCAAGTGAGAGGGAATGCTGGGGCCAACGTCCTGACTTTC. Translation: CASSQVRGNAGANVLTF.

This chain connects TRBV7-9 to TRBJ1-2; possible D gene TRBD1, 6 bases. Germline CDR1 is SEHNR and CDR2 is FQNEAQ (reference sequence). The CDR3 is made up of 13 amino acids. Trimming stripped 1 base from V and 5 bases from J, with 8 bases between. The CDR3 DNA reads as TGTGCCAGCAGCTTAGACAGGGAATATGGCTACACCTTC. Its translation is CASSLDREYGYTF.

The chain employs TRBV5-1 and TRBJ2-1, with 10 positions matching TRBD2. J lost 3 bases, V lost 4 bases, and 10 bases had no gene match. Germline-derived CDR1 and CDR2 are SGHRS and YFSETQ. The length of the CDR3 is 17 residues. The CDR3 is CASSGLAGGRSYNEQFF. The CDR3, as DNA: TGCGCCAGCAGCGGCTTAGCGGGAGGCAGGAGCTACAATGAGCAGTTCTTC.

The chain has TRBV21-1 and TRBJ1-4; TRBD1, as called in the table, went unchecked against the DNA. TRBV21-1 is classified as a pseudogene. The CDR3 consists of 14 residues. CDR3 amino acids: CASSTGATNEKLFF. The CDR3 DNA is TGTGCCAGCAGCACAGGGGCGACTAATGAAAAACTGTTTTTT.

Many counts were recorded for this clone. The chain has TRBV9 and TRBJ1-1; D possibly corresponds to TRBD1 (6 bases). This CDR3 spans 14 amino acids. Trimming pared 4 bases from V and 7 bases from J, leaving 17 bases between. Germline CDR1 is SGDLS and CDR2 is YYNGEE. CDR3 sequence reads: CASSPRDLGGEAFF. DNA for the CDR3: TGTGCCAGCAGCCCAAGGGACCTAGGGGGTGAAGCTTTCTTT.

The V call is TRBV11-1, the J call TRBJ1-3, with D possibly TRBD1 on 6 matching bases. V was clipped by 6 bases and J by 3 bases, with 12 bases between them. Germline V CDR1 and CDR2: SGHAT, FQDESV (reference sequence). The CDR3 totals 14 residues. CDR3 sequence reads: CASSQQGVGNTIYF. The DNA of the CDR3 is TGTGCCAGCAGTCAACAGGGCGTTGGAAACACCATATATTTT.

The V gene is TRBV2, the J gene TRBJ1-1, with 11 bases lining up with TRBD1. The CDR3 is 14 amino acids. V shed 6 bases and J 5 bases; nucleotides not matched to a gene: 5. Germline CDR1 is SNHLY and CDR2 is FYNNEI. DNA for the CDR3: TGTGCCAGCAGCTTTGGGACAGGGGGAACTGAAGCTTTCTTT. Its translation is CASSFGTGGTEAFF.

This clone is medium-sized within its sample. The chain joins TRBV13 to TRBJ1-4; 7 nucleotides agree with TRBD1. V was clipped by 8 bases and J by 6 bases; unmatched bases: 9. Germline loops: CDR1 PRHDT, CDR2 FYEKMQ (reference sequence). The CDR3 extends over 14 amino acids. The CDR3 is CASSPSGTDEKLFF. CDR3 bases: TGTGCCAGCTCCCCGTCCGGGACAGATGAAAAACTGTTTTTT.

The chain recombines TRBV9 with TRBJ2-2; D may be TRBD1 (6 bases). CDR1 is SGDLS and CDR2 is YYNGEE in the germline V gene. Between the trimmed V and J ends, which lost 0 bases and 1 base, there was a span of 10 bases. There are 16 residues in the CDR3. CDR3 sequence (DNA): TGTGCCAGCAGCGTAGGTGCCAGGGGGAACACCGGGGAGCTGTTTTTT. This sequence encodes CASSVGARGNTGELFF.

The J gene is TRBJ2-7, the V gene TRBV7-2; 9 bases match TRBD2. The CDR3 totals 16 residues. Germline CDR1 and CDR2: SGHTA and FQGNSA. The V gene end was trimmed by 1 base and the J gene end by 5 bases; junction bases not matched to a gene: 9. The CDR3 DNA is TGTGCCAGCAGCTTAGTGGGCGGGGGGGCCACCCACGAGCAGTACTTC. Its protein is CASSLVGGGATHEQYF.

The rearrangement joins TRBV2 to TRBJ1-3; the D gene is possibly TRBD1 (5 bases). Trimming removed 3 bases from V and 1 base from J, with 10 bases in between. CDR1 and CDR2 from the germline V gene are SNHLY and FYNNEI. The CDR3 sequence is 15 residues long. CDR3 sequence: CASSEGRGSGNTIYF. The CDR3 nucleotides are TGTGCCAGCAGTGAGGGGCGGGGTTCTGGAAACACCATATATTTT.

CDR3 DNA: TGTGCCAGCTCACCCGCTTCCATTCAGGGTGATGGCTACACCTTC. Protein sequence: CASSPASIQGDGYTF. The genes are TRBV18 and TRBJ1-2; D is possibly TRBD1 (5 bases). This CDR3 has 15 amino acids. CDR1 is KGHSH and CDR2 is LQKENI in the germline V gene. V lost 3 bases to trimming and J lost 6 bases, with 17 bases between them.

The chain recombines TRBV19 with TRBJ1-3; maybe TRBD1 (5 bases). This CDR3 region has 16 residues. V was clipped by 2 bases and J by 0 bases, with 11 bases between them. Germline loops: CDR1 LNHDA, CDR2 SQIVND (reference sequence). The CDR3 spells CASSIPGGISGNTIYF. CDR3 coding DNA: TGTGCCAGTAGTATACCGGGGGGTATCTCTGGAAACACCATATATTTT.

This clone was observed a handful of times. CDR3 nucleotide sequence: TGTGCCAGCAGCCGGACAGAGGCCTACGAGCAGTACTTC. Its translation: CASSRTEAYEQYF. V is TRBV12-3 or TRBV12-4 and J is TRBJ2-7, with a weak D call TRBD1 (6 bases). The CDR3 has 13 amino acids. Trimming left V 6 bases short and J 2 bases short, with 11 bases between.

This chain connects TRBV4-1 to TRBJ1-2, with D unclear. CDR1 is MGHRA, CDR2 YSYEKL, per germline. The ends were cut back, 1 base at V and 2 bases at J, with 2 bases in the middle. The CDR3 is 12 residues long. The CDR3 nucleotides read TGCGCCAGCAGCCAAGCAAACTATGGCTACACCTTC. Its translation is CASSQANYGYTF.